The entry below describes one T cell receptor beta chain. Deletions cut 0 bases from V and 5 bases from J, with 11 bases between. Germline V gives CDR1 SGHRS, CDR2 YFSETQ. The CDR3 sequence is 14 residues long. Sequencing used immunoSEQ multiplex PCR; TCRdb keeps in-frame clones, though not all of them. The profile shows around 66,000 clones, around 80% of them singletons. The data originate from a study of blood T cell repertoires in COVID-19. The V and J genes are TRBV5-1 and TRBJ1-1; D is possibly TRBD1 (6 bases). The TCR originated in a human donor in a cohort sampled during active COVID-19. The specimen sequenced was peripheral blood. The CDR3 is CASSLAGVGTEAFF. CDR3 nucleotides: TGCGCCAGCAGCTTGGCAGGGGTGGGGACTGAAGCTTTCTTT.